This TCR beta chain comes out of a study of MAIT cells during Salmonella Paratyphi A infection (dated by TCRdb to between 2016 and 2019). A note on the overall study: A single dose of 1-5x10^3 CFU of S. Paratyphi A strain NVGH308 was ingested by adult volunteers aged 18 to 60. Starting at diagnosis, the diagnosed volunteers took ciprofloxacin 500 mg twice daily for 14 days.

Deletion took 1 base off V and 14 bases off J, with a span of 15 bases between the germline ends. As encoded in the germline V gene, CDR1 is LGHNA while CDR2 is YSLEER. The CDR3 runs 14 amino acids, cysteine and phenylalanine included. CDR3 DNA is the only sequence kept; it has 42 bases, read in frame from the first base. Library creation used 5' RACE. TCRbeta was amplified in two PCR rounds using Phusion High-Fidelity polymerase, and the primers carried sample-specific barcodes. TCRbeta libraries were made through template-switch cDNA synthesis using SMARTScribe reverse transcriptase and a TRBC-specific primer. The barcoded samples were pooled and then prepared using the NEBNext Ultra DNA Library Prep Kit for Illumina. Sequencing of libraries was performed on an Illumina MiSeq with the MiSeq reagent kit v2, 300 cycles. The authors' pipeline ran thus. Jemultiplexer was used to demultiplex reads by barcode, and MiTCR with default parameters handled the alignment. Non-functional sequences were removed with VDJtools, and each clonotype was defined by its amino acid sequence, with frequencies calculated from the assigned sequence reads. In the clonal space homeostasis analysis, clonotypes were binned by frequency as over-represented (0.05-1), large, medium and small. The raw public data were reprocessed by TCRdb itself: fastp quality trimming at Q25, MiXCR clonotype calling, in-frame beta chains only. Rows matching on CDR3 protein sequence are summarized as one entry with the most common DNA and genes. These V and J calls are TCRdb output, not the study's own analysis. The sample records under 1,200 distinct CDR3 sequences, roughly a quarter of which are singletons. Around 50% of the sample is in the top ten clones.

The time point label of this sample denotes: before S. Paratyphi A challenge (baseline). MAIT cells were defined as Valpha7.2+ CD161+ T cells and identified and sorted by flow cytometry. In over 5 volunteers who developed enteric fever after controlled oral challenge with live Salmonella Paratyphi A, circulating MAIT cell TCRbeta repertoires were profiled over time. MAIT cell samples were contributed by each diagnosed volunteer at pre-infection, mid-infection and post-infection timepoints. A diagnosis of enteric fever was based on Paratyphi A bacteremia and/or a persistent fever above 38 degrees C that lasted longer than 12 hours. Infection was diagnosed in challenged volunteers between day 4 and day 7 after challenge. For RNA extraction, about 4,500 to 11,000 MAIT cells from each sample were sorted straight into RNAqueous-Micro lysis buffer. Lymphoprep gradient centrifugation was used to isolate peripheral blood mononuclear cells from blood samples and leukocyte cones. Cell sorting used a BD FACSAria Fusion or BD FACSAria III sorter.

This clonotype was counted many times. Its antigen has not been determined. No base-level quality is on record; no much larger clone is a single base apart. Points the paper makes about the study in general: Diagnosed volunteers showed more expansion or contraction among top five MAIT clonotypes than healthy controls (about 0.54 versus 0.13), suggesting infection-driven repertoire reshaping. A significant decrease in the space occupied by over-represented MAIT clonotypes was found from baseline to mid-infection (approximately 0.17 to 0.10), whereas no significant post-infection difference was found. Although the availability of volunteer samples limited sample sizes, the sizes were judged adequate for detecting differences between groups. MAIT TRBV usage was found to be oligoclonal, with TRBV20 and TRBV6 favoured, and appeared to be unchanged by infection.

The sequence was collected from a person between 18 and 75 years old who was deliberately infected with Salmonella Paratyphi A in a paratyphoid fever challenge study. This sequence uses TRBV4-3 and TRBJ1-6, with the D gene not confidently named. The sequencing used MAIT cells from blood, collected at the first sampling point of the challenge study. The CDR3 protein sequence reads: CASSQGLFIGALHF. The DNA reads as follows: TGCGCCAGCAGCCAAGGTCTCTTCATCGGAGCCCTCCACTTT.